This T cell receptor (beta chain) stems from a study of T cells in Graves' hyperthyroidism and ophthalmopathy. The CDR3 is 15 residues long. The J segment lost 1 base and the V segment lost 5 bases, leaving 6 bases of the junction unmatched. From germline, CDR1 is LNHDA and CDR2 SQIVND (reference sequence). RNA transcripts yielded amplified TCR beta CDR3 regions. Using the HTBI primer set, a first-round RT-PCR was run on the TCR CDR3. TCRdb used MiXCR to reprocess the multiplex PCR reads, holding one entry per CDR3 protein. The table has about 520,000 distinct CDR3 sequences, roughly a quarter seen once; the top ten hold approximately 11%. In the case of this clonotype: The antigen is undetermined.

The study based diagnoses on clinical symptoms, serum thyroxine and TRAb, thyroid ultrasound and orbital computed tomography. The PBMCs were taken from approximately 11 ml of fresh peripheral blood. General study findings and limits: Researchers report that a 13 V-J model separated ophthalmopathy from stable hyperthyroidism. Also found in blood were most expanded thyroid clonotypes above 0.001.

The chain recombines TRBV19 with TRBJ1-2; TRBD1 agrees at 8 bases. The clonotype was recovered from a woman under 40 with Graves' ophthalmopathy. The sequencing sample was made of blood. This CDR3 reads CASSLTGGNNYGYTF. In DNA, the CDR3 is TGTGCCAGTAGTCTAACAGGGGGAAATAACTATGGCTACACCTTC.